Following are 13 T cell receptor beta chains from one sample sequenced in a study of T cell clonality in common variable immunodeficiency. Clones were sequenced by immunoSEQ multiplex PCR, and TCRdb holds only the in-frame ones, with some missing. The repertoire yields tens of thousands of clones, none seen only once; the top ten contain approximately 0.81%. Material: peripheral blood mononuclear cells. The source of these receptors is a person aged 18 to 75 in good health.

This clone was seen ten or more times. Coverage ceases 3 residues before the CDR3 finishes, and the germline J gene fills in the end. The V call is TRBV5-6, the J call TRBJ2-1; TRBD2 matches 10 bases. Per germline, CDR1 SGHDT and CDR2 YYEEEE. After removal of 4 bases from V and 4 bases from J, the junction contained 5 bases not matched to a gene. This CDR3 has 15 amino acids. CDR3 DNA (partial): TGTGCCAGCAGCCCGAGCGGGAGGGCGTACAATGAG. Its protein product is CASSPSGRAYNE. The entire CDR3 protein reads CASSPSGRAYNEQFF.

This clone has ten or more counts. The read finishes 3 residues shy of the CDR3 end, and the germline J gene is used to complete it. V is TRBV7-2 and J is TRBJ2-3; possibly TRBD1 for D (5 bases). Deletions cut 0 bases from V and 7 bases from J, with 23 bases between. There are 18 residues in the CDR3. Germline V gene data show CDR1 as SGHTA and CDR2 as FQGNSA. The sequenced part of the CDR3 DNA is TGTGCCAGCAGCTTAGCGTTAGGCGGCAGGGCAAGAATCTATACG. Translated, it gives CASSLALGGRARIYT. The whole CDR3 sequence reads CASSLALGGRARIYTQYF.

This clone was seen repeatedly, ten times or more. The read ends 3 residues before the CDR3 terminus; that terminus is restored from the germline J gene. The gene calls are TRBV12-3 or TRBV12-4 and TRBJ2-3; 14 bases are a match to TRBD2. The CDR3 is made up of 15 amino acids. V was pared by 6 bases and J by 6 bases, with 5 bases of the junction left unmatched. The sequenced part of the CDR3 DNA is TGTGCCAGCAGGGGACTAGCGGGAGAGGCGGATACG. Protein: CASRGLAGEADT. Given in full, the CDR3 is CASRGLAGEADTQYF.

This clone has a count of ten or more. From the germline J gene comes the end of the CDR3, since the read stops 3 residues before it. This sequence joins TRBV7-3 and TRBJ2-1; D perhaps matches TRBD2 (5 bases). Germline V lookup: CDR1 SGHTA, CDR2 FQGTGA. V gave up 3 bases and J gave up 6 bases, with 18 bases separating them. This CDR3 spans 16 amino acids. The part of the CDR3 DNA that was read is TGTGCCAGCAGCTTGTACCCTAGCTGGGAATCCAATGAG. Protein product: CASSLYPSWESNE. The whole CDR3 sequence reads CASSLYPSWESNEQFF.

This clone was counted ten times or more. The read ends 3 residues before the CDR3 terminus; that terminus is restored from the germline J gene. The gene calls are TRBV7-2 and TRBJ2-3, with no clear D. Germline CDR1 reads SGHTA; CDR2 reads FQGNSA. The CDR3 is 15 amino acids. Trimming left V 3 bases short and J 2 bases short, with 12 bases between. CDR3 residues: CASSFKLTDTDTQYF. The sequenced CDR3 bases are TGTGCCAGCAGCTTCAAATTAACAGACACAGATACG.

This clone has at least ten counts. The CDR3 end is not reached by the read, which stops 3 residues before it; the germline J gene fills it in. The chain joins TRBV7-2 to TRBJ2-3, with TRBD2 as a possible D gene (5 bases). Trimming left V 6 bases short and J 6 bases short, with 13 bases between. The germline gives CDR1 SGHTA, CDR2 FQGNSA. This CDR3 comprises 13 residues. The CDR3 spells CASSRTTGDTQYF. The DNA read from the CDR3 is TGTGCCAGCAGTCGCACTACGGGGGATACG.

In its sample, this clone was seen many times. Sequencing ends 3 residues short of the CDR3 end; the germline J gene provides the rest. The chain uses TRBV19 and TRBJ2-5; no firm D call. Germline CDR1 LNHDA, CDR2 SQIVND (reference sequence). The CDR3 covers 12 residues. V was cut by 3 bases and J by 5 bases, with 7 bases left in between. The DNA read from the CDR3 is TGTGCCAGTAGTATCGCTCAGGAGACC. This sequence encodes CASSIAQET. The CDR3, in full, reads CASSIAQETQYF. Full variable domain (outside the CDR3, taken from reference TRBV19 and TRBJ2-5): DGGITQSPKYLFRKEGQNVTLSCEQNLNHDAMYWYRQDPGQGLRLIYYSQIVNDFQKGDIAEGYSVSREKKESFPLTVTSAQKNPTAFYLCASSIAQETQYFGPGTRLLVL.

This clone was counted at least ten times. The read ends 3 residues shy of where the CDR3 ends; the end is completed using the germline J gene. The rearrangement uses TRBV10-3 and TRBJ1-1, with 12 bases that match TRBD1. V was clipped by 8 bases and J by 2 bases; unmatched bases: 3. The CDR3 extends over 14 amino acids. Per germline, CDR1 ENHRY and CDR2 SYGVKD. The CDR3 loop is CAIGTGGYNTEAFF. CDR3 DNA, as far as it was read: TGTGCCATCGGGACAGGGGGCTACAACACTGAA.

This clone was recorded at least ten times. With the read ending 3 residues before the CDR3 end, the germline J gene is used to fill in that end. The V call is TRBV18, the J call TRBJ2-3, with 10 bases aligning to TRBD2. Germline CDR1 KGHSH, CDR2 LQKENI. The CDR3 totals 15 residues. With 3 bases clipped from V and 4 bases from J, the junction kept 4 bases outside the gene matches. CDR3 in amino acids: CASSPASGSPDTQYF. The sequenced CDR3 bases are TGTGCCAGCTCACCCGCTAGCGGGAGTCCAGATACG.

This clone appeared many times. The sequence runs out 3 residues before the end of the CDR3; the remainder is reconstructed from the germline J gene. The chain is built from TRBV20-1 and TRBJ2-1; 10 nucleotides line up with TRBD2. This CDR3 spans 15 amino acids. Per the germline V gene, CDR1 is DFQATT and CDR2 is SNEGSKA (reference sequence). Trimming took 0 bases from V and 4 from J; bases not matched to a gene: 3. The chain's CDR3 is CSARETAGGYNEQFF. Incomplete CDR3 DNA: TGCAGTGCTAGAGAGACAGCGGGAGGGTACAATGAG.

This clone was counted ten times or more. The sequence runs out 3 residues before the end of the CDR3; the remainder is reconstructed from the germline J gene. This rearrangement joins TRBV6-2 or TRBV6-3 to TRBJ2-7; D is unclear. From germline, CDR1 is MNHEY and CDR2 SVGEGT. V lost 3 bases to trimming and J lost 3 bases, with 6 bases between them. The CDR3 has 12 amino acids. CDR3 sequence: CASSYGRYEQYF. CDR3 bases read: TGTGCCAGCAGTTATGGGCGCTACGAG.

This clone was found many times. The read falls 3 residues short of the CDR3 end, and the missing part is taken from the germline J gene. J is TRBJ2-5 and V is TRBV12-3 or TRBV12-4; a possible D gene is TRBD1 (7 bases). The CDR3 is 13 amino acids. V was trimmed by 6 bases and J by 2 bases, leaving 10 bases between them. This chain's CDR3 is CASSSGGQETQYF. The DNA read from the CDR3 is TGTGCCAGCAGCTCAGGGGGGCAAGAGACC.

This clone was seen many times. The DNA ends 3 residues before the CDR3 does, and the rest of the CDR3 is filled in from the germline J gene. The rearrangement links TRBV18 to TRBJ2-5, with 9 bases identical to TRBD2. Trimming cost V 2 bases and J 1 base; bases outside gene matches: 5. The CDR3 length is 16 residues. The germline CDR1 and CDR2 sequences are KGHSH and LQKENI. The CDR3 here is CASSPSLAGIQETQYF. CDR3 DNA (partial): TGTGCCAGCTCACCATCACTAGCGGGTATCCAAGAGACC.